This T cell receptor beta chain was retrieved from a study of CD8 T cells in ankylosing spondylitis. V was shortened by 0 bases and J by 0 bases, with 11 bases between the two germline ends. Per the germline V gene, CDR1 is MGHRA and CDR2 is YSYEKL. This CDR3 has 16 residues. MiXCR was run by TCRdb on the 5' RACE reads, yielding one entry per CDR3 protein. The repertoire holds approximately 200,000 distinct CDR3 sequences, roughly 13% seen once, with 15% to 20% in the top ten. Sequenced input: blood, either unsorted or a sorted T cell fraction (not recorded which). The chain uses TRBV4-1 and TRBJ1-1, with D unresolved. The receptor comes from a male donor with ankylosing spondylitis or in good health (not recorded which). CDR3 DNA: TGCGCCAGCAGCCAAGATCGCGGCAGGATGAACACTGAAGCTTTCTTT. Its translation is CASSQDRGRMNTEAFF.